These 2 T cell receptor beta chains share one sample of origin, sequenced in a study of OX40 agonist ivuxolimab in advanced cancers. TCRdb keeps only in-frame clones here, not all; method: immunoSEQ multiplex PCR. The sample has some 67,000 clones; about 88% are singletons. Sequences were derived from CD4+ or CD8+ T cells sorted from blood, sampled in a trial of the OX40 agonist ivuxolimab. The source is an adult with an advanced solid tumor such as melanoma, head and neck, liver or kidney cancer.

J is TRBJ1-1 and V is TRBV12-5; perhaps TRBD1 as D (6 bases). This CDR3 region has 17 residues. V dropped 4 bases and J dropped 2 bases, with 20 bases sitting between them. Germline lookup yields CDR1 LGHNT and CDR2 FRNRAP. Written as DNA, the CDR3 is TGTGCTAGTGGTTACTCCGGGCTACAGGGACTTAACACTGAAGCTTTCTTT. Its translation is CASGYSGLQGLNTEAFF.

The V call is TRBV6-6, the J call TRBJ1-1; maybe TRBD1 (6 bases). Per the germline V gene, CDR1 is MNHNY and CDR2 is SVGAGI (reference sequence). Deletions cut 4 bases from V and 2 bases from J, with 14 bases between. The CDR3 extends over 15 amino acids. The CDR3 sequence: CASSSTGSPNTEAFF. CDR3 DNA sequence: TGTGCCAGCAGTTCTACAGGGTCCCCAAACACTGAAGCTTTCTTT.